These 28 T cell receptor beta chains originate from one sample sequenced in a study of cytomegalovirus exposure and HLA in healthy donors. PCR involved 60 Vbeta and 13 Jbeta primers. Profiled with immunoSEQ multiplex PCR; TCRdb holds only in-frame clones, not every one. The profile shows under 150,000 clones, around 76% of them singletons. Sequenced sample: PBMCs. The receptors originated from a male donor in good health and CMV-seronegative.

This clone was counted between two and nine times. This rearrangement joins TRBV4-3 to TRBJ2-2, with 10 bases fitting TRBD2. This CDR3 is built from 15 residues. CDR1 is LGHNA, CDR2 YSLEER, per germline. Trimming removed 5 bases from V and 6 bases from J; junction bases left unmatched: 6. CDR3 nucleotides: TGCGCCAGCAGCTACGGGACTAGCGTCCCCGGGGAGCTGTTTTTT. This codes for CASSYGTSVPGELFF.

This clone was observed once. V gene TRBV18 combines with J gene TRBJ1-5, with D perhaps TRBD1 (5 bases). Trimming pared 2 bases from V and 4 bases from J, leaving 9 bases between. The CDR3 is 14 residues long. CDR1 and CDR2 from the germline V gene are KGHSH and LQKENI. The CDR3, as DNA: TGTGCCAGCTCACCAGGGAGGGGAAATCAGCCCCAGCATTTT. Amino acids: CASSPGRGNQPQHF.

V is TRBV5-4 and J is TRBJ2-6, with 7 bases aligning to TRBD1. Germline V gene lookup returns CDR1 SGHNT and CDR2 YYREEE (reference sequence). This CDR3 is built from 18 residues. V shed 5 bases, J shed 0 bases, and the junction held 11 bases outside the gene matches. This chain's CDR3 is CASSSGQAQSSGANVLTF. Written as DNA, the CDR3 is TGTGCCAGCAGTTCTGGACAGGCTCAAAGCTCTGGGGCCAACGTCCTGACTTTC.

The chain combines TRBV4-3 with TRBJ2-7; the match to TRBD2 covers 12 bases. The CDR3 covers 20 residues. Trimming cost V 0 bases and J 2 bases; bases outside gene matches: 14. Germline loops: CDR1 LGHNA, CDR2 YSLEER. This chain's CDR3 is CASSQDGGYQLAGGTYEQYF. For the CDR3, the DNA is TGCGCCAGCAGCCAAGATGGCGGCTATCAACTAGCGGGGGGCACCTACGAGCAGTACTTC.

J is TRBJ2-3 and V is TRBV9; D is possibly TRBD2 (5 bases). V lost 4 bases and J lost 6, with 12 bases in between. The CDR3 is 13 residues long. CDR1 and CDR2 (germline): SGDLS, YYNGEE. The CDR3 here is CASSPVRADTQYF. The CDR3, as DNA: TGTGCCAGCAGCCCGGTGAGGGCGGATACGCAGTATTTT. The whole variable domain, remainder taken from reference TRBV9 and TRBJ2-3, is DSGVTQTPKHLITATGQRVTLRCSPRSGDLSVYWYQQSLDQGLQFLIQYYNGEERAKGNILERFSAQQFPDLHSELNLSSLELGDSALYFCASSPVRADTQYFGPGTRLTVL.

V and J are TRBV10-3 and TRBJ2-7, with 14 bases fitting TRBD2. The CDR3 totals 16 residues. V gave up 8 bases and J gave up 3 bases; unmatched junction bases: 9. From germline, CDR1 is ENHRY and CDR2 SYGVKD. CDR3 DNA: TGTGCCATCCTTGGGACTAGCGGGGGCTCCTTCTACGAGCAGTACTTC. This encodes CAILGTSGGSFYEQYF.

DNA of the CDR3: TGTGCCAGCAGCGTAGAGGTTTTGGGACAGCCTAAATCCGAAGCTTTCTTT. This codes for CASSVEVLGQPKSEAFF. The chain carries TRBV9 and TRBJ1-1, with 7 positions matching TRBD1. The junction had 16 bases not matched to a gene; V was cut back by 0 bases and J by 8 bases. This CDR3 is built from 17 residues. The germline gives CDR1 SGDLS, CDR2 YYNGEE.

The CDR3 bases are TGTGCCAGCACCGGGGATACCTACGAGCAGTACTTC. It translates to CASTGDTYEQYF. The chain has TRBV2 and TRBJ2-7; a weak D match, TRBD2 (5 bases). The CDR3 spans 12 residues. In germline, CDR1 is SNHLY, CDR2 FYNNEI. The V and J ends lost 7 bases and 2 bases respectively, with 9 bases between them.

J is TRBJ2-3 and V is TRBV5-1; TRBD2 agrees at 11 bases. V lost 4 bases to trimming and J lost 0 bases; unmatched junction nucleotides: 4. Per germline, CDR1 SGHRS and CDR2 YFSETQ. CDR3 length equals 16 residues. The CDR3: CASSLGTSGSTDTQYF. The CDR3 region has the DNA TGCGCCAGCAGCCTCGGGACTAGCGGTAGCACAGATACGCAGTATTTT. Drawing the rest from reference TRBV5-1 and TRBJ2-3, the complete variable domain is KAGVTQTPRYLIKTRGQQVTLSCSPISGHRSVSWYQQTPGQGLQFLFEYFSETQRNKGNFPGRFSGRQFSNSRSEMNVSTLELGDSALYLCASSLGTSGSTDTQYFGPGTRLTVL.

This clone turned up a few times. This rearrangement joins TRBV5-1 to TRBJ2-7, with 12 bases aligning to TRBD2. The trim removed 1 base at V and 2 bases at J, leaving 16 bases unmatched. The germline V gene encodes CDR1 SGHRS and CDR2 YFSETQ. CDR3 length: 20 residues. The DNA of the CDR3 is TGCGCCAGCAGCTTGTTGGCGGCAGGGAAGGGACTAGCGGGCCCCTACGAGCAGTACTTC. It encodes CASSLLAAGKGLAGPYEQYF. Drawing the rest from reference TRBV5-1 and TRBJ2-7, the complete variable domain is KAGVTQTPRYLIKTRGQQVTLSCSPISGHRSVSWYQQTPGQGLQFLFEYFSETQRNKGNFPGRFSGRQFSNSRSEMNVSTLELGDSALYLCASSLLAAGKGLAGPYEQYFGPGTRLTVT.

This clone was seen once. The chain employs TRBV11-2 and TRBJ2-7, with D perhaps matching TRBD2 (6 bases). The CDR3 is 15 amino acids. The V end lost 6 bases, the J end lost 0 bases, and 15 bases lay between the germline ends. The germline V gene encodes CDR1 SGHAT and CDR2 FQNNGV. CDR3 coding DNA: TGTGCCAGCAGGGACACAGGAGGGGCCTCCTACGAGCAGTACTTC. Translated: CASRDTGGASYEQYF. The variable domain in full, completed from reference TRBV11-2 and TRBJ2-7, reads EAGVAQSPRYKIIEKRQSVAFWCNPISGHATLYWYQQILGQGPKLLIQFQNNGVVDDSQLPKDRFSAERLKGVDSTLKIQPAKLEDSAVYLCASRDTGGASYEQYFGPGTRLTVT.

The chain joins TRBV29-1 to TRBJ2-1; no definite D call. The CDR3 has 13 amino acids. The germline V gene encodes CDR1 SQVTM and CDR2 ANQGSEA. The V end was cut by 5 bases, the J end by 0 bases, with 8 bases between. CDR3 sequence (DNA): TGCAGCGTTTCCTCCAGCTCCTACAATGAGCAGTTCTTC. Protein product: CSVSSSSYNEQFF.

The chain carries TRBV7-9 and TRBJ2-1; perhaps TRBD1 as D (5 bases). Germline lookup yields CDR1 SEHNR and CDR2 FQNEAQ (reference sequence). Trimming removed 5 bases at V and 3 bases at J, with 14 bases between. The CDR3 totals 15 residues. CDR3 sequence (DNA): TGTGCCAGCAGCCCCGACAGAGAGATCTACAATGAGCAGTTCTTC. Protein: CASSPDREIYNEQFF.

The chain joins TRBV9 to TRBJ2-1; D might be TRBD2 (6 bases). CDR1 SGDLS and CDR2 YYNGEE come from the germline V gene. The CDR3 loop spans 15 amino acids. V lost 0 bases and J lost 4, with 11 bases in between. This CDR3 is CASSVGASEYNEQFF. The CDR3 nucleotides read TGTGCCAGCAGCGTAGGGGCTAGCGAATACAATGAGCAGTTCTTC.

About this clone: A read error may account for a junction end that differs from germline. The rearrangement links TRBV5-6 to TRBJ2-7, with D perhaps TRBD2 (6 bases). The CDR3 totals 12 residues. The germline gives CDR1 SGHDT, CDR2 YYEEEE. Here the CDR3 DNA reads TGTGCCGGCAGCTTGGGAGGAGCCGAGCAGTACTTC. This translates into CAGSLGGAEQYF.

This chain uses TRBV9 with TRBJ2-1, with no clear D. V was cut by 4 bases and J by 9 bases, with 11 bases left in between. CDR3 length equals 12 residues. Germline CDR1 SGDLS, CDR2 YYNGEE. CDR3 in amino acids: CASSYLTGEQFF. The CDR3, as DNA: TGTGCCAGCAGCTACTTGACTGGTGAGCAGTTCTTC.

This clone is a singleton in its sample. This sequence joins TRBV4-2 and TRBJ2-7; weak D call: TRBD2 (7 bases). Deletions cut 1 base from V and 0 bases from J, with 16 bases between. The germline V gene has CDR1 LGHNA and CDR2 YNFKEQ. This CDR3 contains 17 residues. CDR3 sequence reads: CASSQGSGGRGSYEQYF. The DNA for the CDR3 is TGTGCCAGCAGCCAAGGCTCCGGGGGGCGAGGCTCCTACGAGCAGTACTTC.

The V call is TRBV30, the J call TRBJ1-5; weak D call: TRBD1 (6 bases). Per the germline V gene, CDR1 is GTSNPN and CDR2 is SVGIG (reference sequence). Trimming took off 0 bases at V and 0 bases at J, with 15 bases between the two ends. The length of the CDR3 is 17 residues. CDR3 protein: CAWSVVGAGNSNQPQHF. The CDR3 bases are TGTGCCTGGAGTGTCGTGGGGGCAGGGAATAGCAATCAGCCCCAGCATTTT. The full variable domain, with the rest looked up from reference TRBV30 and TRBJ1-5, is SQTIHQWPATLVQPVGSPLSLECTVEGTSNPNLYWYRQAAGRGLQLLFYSVGIGQISSEVPQNLSASRPQDRQFILSSKKLLLSDSGFYLCAWSVVGAGNSNQPQHFGDGTRLSIL.

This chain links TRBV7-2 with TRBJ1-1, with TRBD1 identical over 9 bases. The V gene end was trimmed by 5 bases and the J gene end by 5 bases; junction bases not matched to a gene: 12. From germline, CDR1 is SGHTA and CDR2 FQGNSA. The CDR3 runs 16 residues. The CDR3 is CASSPWTGVLSTEAFF. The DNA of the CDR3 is TGTGCCAGCAGCCCTTGGACAGGGGTGCTTTCTACTGAAGCTTTCTTT.

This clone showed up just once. The CDR3 DNA is TGTGCCAGCAGGGGGAGAGACAGGGCCACTGAAGCTTTCTTT. This translates into CASRGRDRATEAFF. The rearrangement links TRBV5-6 to TRBJ1-1; the match to TRBD1 covers 7 bases. V shed 5 bases and J 4 bases; nucleotides not matched to a gene: 8. The CDR3 has 14 residues. In germline, CDR1 is SGHDT, CDR2 YYEEEE.

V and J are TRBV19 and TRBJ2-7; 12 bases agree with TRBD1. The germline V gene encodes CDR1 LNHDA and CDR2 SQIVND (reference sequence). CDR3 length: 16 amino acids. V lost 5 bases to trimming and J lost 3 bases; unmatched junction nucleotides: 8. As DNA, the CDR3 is TGTGCCAGTAGTCTCACCGGGACAGGGGGCATCTACGAGCAGTACTTC. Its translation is CASSLTGTGGIYEQYF.

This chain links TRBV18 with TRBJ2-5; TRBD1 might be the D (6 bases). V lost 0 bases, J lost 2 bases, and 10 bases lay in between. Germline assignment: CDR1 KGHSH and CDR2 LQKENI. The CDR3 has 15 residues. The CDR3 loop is CASSPPGTQQETQYF. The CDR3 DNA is TGTGCCAGCTCACCACCAGGGACACAGCAAGAGACCCAGTACTTC.

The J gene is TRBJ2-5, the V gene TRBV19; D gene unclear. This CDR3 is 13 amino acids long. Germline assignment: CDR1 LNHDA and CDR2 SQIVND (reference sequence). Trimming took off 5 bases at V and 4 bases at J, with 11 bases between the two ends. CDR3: CASSYHGGETQYF. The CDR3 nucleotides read TGTGCCAGTAGTTACCATGGCGGAGAGACCCAGTACTTC.

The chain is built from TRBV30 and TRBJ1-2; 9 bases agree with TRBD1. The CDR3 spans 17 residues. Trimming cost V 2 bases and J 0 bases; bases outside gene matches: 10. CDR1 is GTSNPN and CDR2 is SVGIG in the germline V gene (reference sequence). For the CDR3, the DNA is TGTGCCTGGAGTATACCGGGACAGGGATGGACTAACTATGGCTACACCTTC. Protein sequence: CAWSIPGQGWTNYGYTF.

The CDR3 is CASSLTTGGRASEAFF. In DNA form, the CDR3 reads TGCGCCAGCAGCTTGACGACAGGGGGTCGGGCTTCTGAAGCTTTCTTT. The rearrangement links TRBV5-1 to TRBJ1-1; 9 bases map to TRBD1. V was pared by 1 base and J by 6 bases, with 10 bases of the junction left unmatched. Germline-derived CDR1 and CDR2 are SGHRS and YFSETQ. The length of the CDR3 is 16 residues.

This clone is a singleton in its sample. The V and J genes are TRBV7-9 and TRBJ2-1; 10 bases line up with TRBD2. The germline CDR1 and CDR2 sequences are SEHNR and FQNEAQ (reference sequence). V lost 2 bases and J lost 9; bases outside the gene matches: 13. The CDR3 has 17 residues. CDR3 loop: CASSLRLAGDLVSEQFF. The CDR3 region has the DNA TGTGCCAGCAGCTTAAGGCTAGCGGGAGATCTAGTTAGTGAGCAGTTCTTC. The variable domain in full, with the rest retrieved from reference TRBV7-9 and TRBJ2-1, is DTGVSQNPRHKITKRGQNVTFRCDPISEHNRLYWYRQTLGQGPEFLTYFQNEAQLEKSRLLSDRFSAERPKGSFSTLEIQRTEQGDSAMYLCASSLRLAGDLVSEQFFGPGTRLTVL.

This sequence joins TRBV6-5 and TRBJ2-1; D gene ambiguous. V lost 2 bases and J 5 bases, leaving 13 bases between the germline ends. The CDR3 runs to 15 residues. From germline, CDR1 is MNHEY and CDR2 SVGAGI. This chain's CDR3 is CASSYDNYDNNEQFF. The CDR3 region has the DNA TGTGCCAGCAGTTACGACAATTACGATAACAATGAGCAGTTCTTC.

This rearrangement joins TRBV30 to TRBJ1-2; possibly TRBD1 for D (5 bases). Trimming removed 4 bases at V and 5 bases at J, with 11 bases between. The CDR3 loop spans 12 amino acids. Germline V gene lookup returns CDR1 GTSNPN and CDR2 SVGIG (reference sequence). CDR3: CAWTGGGYGYTF. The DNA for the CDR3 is TGTGCCTGGACCGGGGGGGGGTATGGCTACACCTTC.